What follows is one TCR beta chain and its context. This receptor's antigen is unknown. No much larger clone is present one base from it, and per-base qualities are unavailable. Including the terminal cysteine and phenylalanine, the CDR3 comprises 16 residues. This entry keeps only the CDR3 DNA: 48 bases, framed from base 1. V lost 4 bases and J lost 2 bases, and the count of bases not matched to a germline gene is 7. Taken from the germline V gene, the CDR1 and CDR2 loops are KGHSH and LQKENI. The data belong to a study of cytomegalovirus exposure and HLA in healthy donors (TCRdb year 2017). In the study overall: An earlier analysis of approximately 550 of the donors reported approximately 300 Gb of sequence data and roughly 110 million unique TCR beta sequences from roughly 200 million T cells. Roughly 300 gigabases of sequencing data and about 92 million unique TCR sequences made up an early release that covered several hundred HLA-typed donors. Among the roughly 400 genotyped donors, approximately 82% belonged to the genetic ancestry cluster associated with self-reported Caucasian donors. The study was designed to test whether signatures of past pathogen exposure could be identified by cataloging public T cell receptors. The study used immunosequencing to profile the T cell repertoires of some 600 subjects and linked those repertoires to cytomegalovirus serostatus. Along with the roughly 700-subject first cohort, a separate validation cohort of around 120 different subjects was used. High-throughput TCR immunosequencing, statistical association of individual TCRs with disease status, and machine learning were combined to predict cytomegalovirus infection status. In a later analysis, previously published TCR beta repertoires from 666 donors were re-analyzed and high-resolution HLA genotyping was added so that TCR occurrence patterns could be studied. The later analysis used no new phenotypic data to find candidate immune exposures, relying instead on TCR beta sequences and their occurrence across donors. An earlier analysis of 587 of the donors used high-throughput TCR beta sequencing to judge whether each TCR beta V gene segment behaved as functional or pseudogenic. Alongside the repertoire data, information on donor age, sex, ethnicity and CMV serostatus was compiled. A later genetic analysis used genome-wide SNP genotypes for about 65% of the 666 donors, treating that subset as a discovery cohort. Every discovery cohort repertoire had been produced on one sequencing platform. HLA typing included class I and class II loci at four-digit resolution. Typing coverage varied by locus: roughly 620-640 donors for A, B, C, DRB1 and DQB1; under 550 for DQA1; nearly 610 for DPA1; under 490 for DPB1. A handful of DR-DQ haplotypes were handled as single units for association and clustering because linkage in the cohort was strong. On average, roughly 240,000 unique TCR beta nucleotide sequences were sequenced per donor among 398 genotyped donors of the cohort, with about 17% of those sequences being non-productive.

Library preparation used the immunoSEQ multiplex PCR assay. For the multiplex PCR, a mixture combining 60 forward primers for TCR Vbeta segments and 13 reverse primers for TCR Jbeta segments was used. A multiplex PCR assay on genomic DNA amplified the CDR3 region of rearranged TCR beta genes. On the Illumina HiSeq System, the amplified TCR beta libraries were sequenced as 87-base-pair reads. Concerning the study's data processing: Across the 500 to 850 repertoires, a later analysis counted about 81 million unique TCR beta chains, around 10 million of which were shared by at least two donors. A nearest-neighbor algorithm error-corrected the raw reads and collapsed the reads into unique sequences, merging closely related sequences to remove PCR and sequencing errors. Alignment of CDR3 sequences to IMGT reference sequences was used to assign V, D and J gene segments. For a sequence to be retained, a match of at least six nucleotides was required to both a V gene segment and a J gene segment. A rearrangement counted as productive if the CDR3 had no stop codons and remained in frame with V and J, and every other rearrangement counted as non-productive. CDR3 was defined according to IMGT convention as the region running from the second conserved V-encoded cysteine to the conserved J-encoded phenylalanine. The earlier analysis of approximately 500 of the donors excluded sequences that lacked an unambiguous match to a single V gene segment. An earlier analysis of under 750 of the donors called V segments functional above 56.7% productive rearrangements and segregating when the between-donor standard deviation exceeded 5%. A statistical classification framework was built to diagnose cytomegalovirus status from the catalog of TCR beta chain sequences. V and J gene assignment, in a later analysis, came from comparing TCR nucleotide sequences with IMGT/GENE-DB human TR gene sequences. Using the TCRdist pipeline, a later analysis assigned CDR3 sequences along with most-parsimonious VDJ recombination scenarios. In a later analysis, every TCR beta chain was defined by the combination of its CDR3 amino acid sequence and its V-gene family, and reads without a unique V-gene family were dropped. To address suspected cross-contamination and a sequencing artifact, a later analysis removed several hundred highly shared, low-generation-probability nucleotide sequences. In a later analysis, a clonal expansion index was calculated for each public chain from normalized within-repertoire ranks of inferred template counts. Generation probabilities in a later analysis came from a VDJ recombination model fitted to out-of-frame rearrangements, and those results were checked against IGoR. In a later analysis, TCR-TCR, TCR-HLA and TCR-CMV co-occurrence was scored with hypergeometric tests, and a repertoire-size bias correction was applied to TCR pairs. False discovery rates were estimated in a later analysis by permuting HLA or CMV assignments 20 times. In a later analysis, co-occurring TCRs were grouped with DBSCAN, and TCRdist sequence similarity was added when clustering was performed within HLA-allele-positive subsets. Repertoires with fewer than 30,000 or more than 120,000 public chains, plus five repertoires with anomalous nucleotide sharing, were excluded from co-occurrence clustering. The table comes from immuneACCESS by way of TCRdb, which keeps in-frame sequences with V and J called. Part of the clones is missing from these tables; in studies checked, under half for an unresolved V gene and the rest for unknown reasons. V, J and clone size were drawn from that table, and D and trimming were deduced from the DNA. Present in this sample are 99,000 or so clones, roughly three quarters of which were seen just once. Jointly, the top ten make up roughly 3.2% of the sample.

The cohort comprised some 700 healthy bone marrow donors. Cohort members were all nominally healthy when sampled, although unrecorded immune exposures were likely present. The donor was CMV seronegative and was included in the group of hundreds of seronegative cohort members. Every donor gave a peripheral blood sample, and the peripheral blood mononuclear cells from that sample were used for TCR beta sequencing. Genomic DNA was extracted from the blood cell samples with the Qiagen DNeasy Blood Extraction Kit. General study outcomes and caveats: Linkage disequilibrium might explain the correlated functional status among segregating V segments, but an unknown experimental factor could not be excluded. Across donors, most TCR sequences were observed very rarely, whereas some public TCRs were present in many individuals. The presence/absence analyses assumed that sequencing depth was roughly uniform across donors, and that assumption may not be true. In an earlier analysis of about 540 of the donors, most TCR beta V segments were observed in productive rearrangements about 87% or about 30% of the time, broadly matching IMGT annotations. A further reported finding was that TCR beta sequences accurately predicted the HLA-A and HLA-B alleles for most subjects in the first cohort. A few of the identified cytomegalovirus-associated TCR beta chains were confirmed in vitro to be specific for cytomegalovirus antigens. A later genetic analysis reported fewer N-insertions in productive TCRs among donors in an Asian-associated ancestry cluster than the roughly 620-donor mean. According to a later analysis, parvovirus B19, influenza, CMV and Epstein-Barr virus appeared linked to several top co-occurrence clusters. According to the authors, the approach could potentially be generalized to other disease states and immunological phenotypes. According to a later analysis, TCR association rates differed among HLA loci, with DRB1 alleles showing the most associated TCRs and HLA-C alleles showing the fewest. The cohort was sequenced for TCR beta chains only, and without alpha or paired-chain data the features that could be detected were limited. The classifier was reported to diagnose cytomegalovirus status with high specificity and sensitivity in both the original and validation cohorts. A group of highly shared sequence variants was considered likely to be a technical artifact of the sequencing pipeline. Some IMGT-functional V segments, including TRBV6-2 and TRBV6-3, could not be told apart with the 87-base-pair reads, so those segments were excluded. Most CMV-associated TCR beta chains appeared to be HLA-restricted in a later analysis, and the HLA associations seemed to be driven largely by CMV exposure. Strong co-occurrence of HLA alleles, especially DR and DQ, made assigning TCR associations to individual alleles difficult. In a later analysis, HLA-associated TCR beta chains showed more clonal expansion and lower generation probabilities than non-associated chains that were equally common. An association between a missense DCLRE1C variant and V-gene and J-gene trimming of TCR beta chains was found in a later genetic analysis and replicated in an independent cohort. A later analysis associated about 17,000 TCR beta sequences with specific HLA alleles at a false discovery rate of 0.05. CMV serostatus was the only immune exposure information available for the cohort. Because HLA typing was unavailable for some donors at each locus, only the typed subset was used in association tests. Because counts were too low, 15 to 20 rarely observed V segments, including chromosome 9 orphons, were excluded from the earlier analysis of 587 of the donors. The study gave a list of under 200 TCR beta chains associated with cytomegalovirus.

What was sequenced was PBMCs. The rearrangement joined TRBV18 to TRBJ2-3; 9 junctional bases match TRBD1. The receptor's source is a man in his thirties or forties in good health and CMV-seronegative. The bases read TGTGCCAGCTCACACCGGACAGGGGCGACCACAGATACGCAGTATTTT. This codes for CASSHRTGATTDTQYF.